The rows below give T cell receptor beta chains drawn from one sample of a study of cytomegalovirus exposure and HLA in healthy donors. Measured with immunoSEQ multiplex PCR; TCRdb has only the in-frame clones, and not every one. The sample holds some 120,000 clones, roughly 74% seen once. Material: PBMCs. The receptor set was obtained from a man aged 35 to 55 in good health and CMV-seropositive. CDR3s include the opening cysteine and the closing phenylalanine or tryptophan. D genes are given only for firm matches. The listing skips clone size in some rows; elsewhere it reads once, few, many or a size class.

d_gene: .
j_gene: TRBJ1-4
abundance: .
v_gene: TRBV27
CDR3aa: CASSPALGREKLFF
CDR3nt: TGTGCCAGCAGTCCGGCCCTAGGTCGGGAAAAACTGTTTTTT

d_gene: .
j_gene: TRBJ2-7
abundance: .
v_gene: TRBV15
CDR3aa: CATSLNRHYEQYF
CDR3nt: TGTGCCACCAGCCTCAACAGACACTACGAGCAGTACTTC

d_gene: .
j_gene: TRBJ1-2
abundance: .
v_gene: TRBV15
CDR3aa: CATSRDGRGQSGYTF
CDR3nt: TGTGCCACCAGCAGAGATGGAAGGGGTCAGAGTGGCTACACCTTC

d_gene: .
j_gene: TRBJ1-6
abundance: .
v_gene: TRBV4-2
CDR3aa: CASSQEGRQGSSYNSPLHF
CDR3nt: TGTGCCAGCAGCCAAGAGGGTAGGCAGGGGAGCTCCTATAATTCACCCCTCCACTTT

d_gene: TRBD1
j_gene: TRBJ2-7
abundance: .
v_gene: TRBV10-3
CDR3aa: CAISDVDRDEQYF
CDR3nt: TGTGCCATCAGTGACGTTGACAGGGACGAGCAGTACTTC

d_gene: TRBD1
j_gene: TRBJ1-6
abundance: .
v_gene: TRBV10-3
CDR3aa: CAIRGGDRSSYNSPLHF
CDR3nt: TGTGCCATCAGGGGAGGGGACAGGAGCTCCTATAATTCACCCCTCCACTTT

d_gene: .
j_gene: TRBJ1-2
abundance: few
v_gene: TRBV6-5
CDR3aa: CASSPHRDHYGYTF
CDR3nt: TGTGCCAGCAGTCCCCACAGAGATCACTATGGCTACACCTTC

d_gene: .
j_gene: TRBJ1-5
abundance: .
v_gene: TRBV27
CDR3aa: CASSLSSYNQPQHF
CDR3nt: TGTGCCAGCAGTTTATCCAGTTACAATCAGCCCCAGCATTTT

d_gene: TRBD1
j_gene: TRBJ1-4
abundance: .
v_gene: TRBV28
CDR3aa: CASSLLGQAKLFF
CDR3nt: TGTGCCAGCAGTTTATTGGGACAGGCCAAACTGTTTTTT

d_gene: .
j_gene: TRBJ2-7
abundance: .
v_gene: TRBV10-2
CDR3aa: CASTDWVGRGGSYEQYF
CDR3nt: TGCGCCAGCACCGATTGGGTTGGCCGTGGGGGGAGCTACGAGCAGTACTTC